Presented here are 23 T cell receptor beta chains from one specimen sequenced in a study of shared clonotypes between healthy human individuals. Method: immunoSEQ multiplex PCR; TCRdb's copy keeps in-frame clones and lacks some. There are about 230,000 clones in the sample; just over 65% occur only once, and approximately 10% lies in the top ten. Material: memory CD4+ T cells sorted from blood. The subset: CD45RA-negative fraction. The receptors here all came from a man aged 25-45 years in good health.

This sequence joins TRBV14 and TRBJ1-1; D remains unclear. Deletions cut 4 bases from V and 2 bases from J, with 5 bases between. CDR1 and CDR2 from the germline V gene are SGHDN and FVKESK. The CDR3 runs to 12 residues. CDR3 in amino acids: CASSRRNTEAFF. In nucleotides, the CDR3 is TGTGCCAGCAGCCGGAGAAACACTGAAGCTTTCTTT.

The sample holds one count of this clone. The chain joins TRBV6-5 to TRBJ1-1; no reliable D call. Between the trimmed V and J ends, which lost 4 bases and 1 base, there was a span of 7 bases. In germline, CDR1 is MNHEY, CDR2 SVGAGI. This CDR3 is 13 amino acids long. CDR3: CASSFQWNTEAFF. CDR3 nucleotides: TGTGCCAGCAGTTTTCAGTGGAACACTGAAGCTTTCTTT.

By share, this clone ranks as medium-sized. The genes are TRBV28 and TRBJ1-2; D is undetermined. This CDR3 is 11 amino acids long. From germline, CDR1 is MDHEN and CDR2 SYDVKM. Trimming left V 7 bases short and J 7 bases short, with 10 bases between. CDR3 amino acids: CASTIAGGYTF. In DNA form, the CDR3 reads TGTGCCAGCACCATAGCCGGTGGCTACACCTTC.

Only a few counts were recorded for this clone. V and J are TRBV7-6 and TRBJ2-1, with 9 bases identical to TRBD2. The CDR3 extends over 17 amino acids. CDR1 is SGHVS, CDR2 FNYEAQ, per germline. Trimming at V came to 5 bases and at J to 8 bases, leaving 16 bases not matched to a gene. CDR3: CASSPRGRLAVLDEQFF. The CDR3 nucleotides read TGTGCCAGCAGCCCTAGGGGGCGACTAGCGGTTTTAGATGAGCAGTTCTTC.

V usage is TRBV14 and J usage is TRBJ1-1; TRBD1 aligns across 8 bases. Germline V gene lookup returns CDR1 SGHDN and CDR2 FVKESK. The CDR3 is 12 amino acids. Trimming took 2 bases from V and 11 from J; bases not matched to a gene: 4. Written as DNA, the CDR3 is TGTGCCAGCAGCCAAAACAGGGACAGGGCTTTCTTT. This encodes CASSQNRDRAFF.

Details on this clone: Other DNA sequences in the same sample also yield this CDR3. The CDR3 DNA is TGTGCCAGCAGCGCGACAGGGGGTCGAGGAGAGACCCAGTACTTC. This encodes CASSATGGRGETQYF. The chain links TRBV9 to TRBJ2-5, with TRBD1 matching over 9 bases. V lost 3 bases and J lost 4; bases outside the gene matches: 7. The germline CDR1 and CDR2 sequences are SGDLS and YYNGEE. The CDR3 has 15 residues.

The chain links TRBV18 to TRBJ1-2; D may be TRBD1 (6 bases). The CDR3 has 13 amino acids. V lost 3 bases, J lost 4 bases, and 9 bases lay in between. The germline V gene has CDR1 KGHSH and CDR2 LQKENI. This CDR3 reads CASSPDSSYGYTF. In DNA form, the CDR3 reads TGTGCCAGCTCACCGGACAGCTCCTATGGCTACACCTTC.

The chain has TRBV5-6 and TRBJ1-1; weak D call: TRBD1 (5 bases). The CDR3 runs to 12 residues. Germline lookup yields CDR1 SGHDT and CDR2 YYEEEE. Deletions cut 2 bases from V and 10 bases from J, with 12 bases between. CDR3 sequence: CASSFGTSGAFF. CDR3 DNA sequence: TGTGCCAGCAGCTTTGGGACCAGCGGAGCTTTCTTT.

CDR3 nucleotide sequence: TGTGCCAGCAGCTTAACTCCAGCGGGAACCTCCGGGGAGCTGTTTTTT. This sequence encodes CASSLTPAGTSGELFF. This chain joins TRBV11-1 and TRBJ2-2; TRBD2 aligns across 7 bases. The germline gives CDR1 SGHAT, CDR2 FQDESV (reference sequence). With 2 bases clipped from V and 6 bases from J, the junction kept 9 bases outside the gene matches. The CDR3 totals 16 residues.

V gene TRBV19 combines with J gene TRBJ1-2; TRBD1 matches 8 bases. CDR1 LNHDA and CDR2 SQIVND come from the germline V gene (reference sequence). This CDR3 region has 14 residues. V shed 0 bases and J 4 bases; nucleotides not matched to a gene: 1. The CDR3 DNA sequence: TGTGCCAGTAGTATAGATGACAGGGGCTATGGCTACACCTTC. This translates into CASSIDDRGYGYTF.

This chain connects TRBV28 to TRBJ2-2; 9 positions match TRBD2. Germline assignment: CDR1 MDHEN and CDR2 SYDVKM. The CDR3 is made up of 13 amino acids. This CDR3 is CAGREGRTGELFF. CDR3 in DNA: TGTGCGGGGCGGGAGGGCCGTACCGGGGAGCTGTTTTTT.

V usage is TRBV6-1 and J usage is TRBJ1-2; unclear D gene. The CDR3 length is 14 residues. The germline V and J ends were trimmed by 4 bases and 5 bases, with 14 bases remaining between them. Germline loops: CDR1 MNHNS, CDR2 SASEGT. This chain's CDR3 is CASSVQSSGYGYTF. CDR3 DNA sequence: TGTGCCAGCAGTGTTCAGTCGTCCGGGTATGGCTACACCTTC.

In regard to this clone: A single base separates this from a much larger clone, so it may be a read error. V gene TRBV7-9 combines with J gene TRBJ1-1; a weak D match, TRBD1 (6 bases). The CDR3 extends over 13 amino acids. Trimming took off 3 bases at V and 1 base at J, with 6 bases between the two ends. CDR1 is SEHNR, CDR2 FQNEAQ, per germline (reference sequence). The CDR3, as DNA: TGTGCCAGCAGCTTGGGACAGAACACTGAAGCTTTCTTT. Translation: CASSLGQNTEAFF.

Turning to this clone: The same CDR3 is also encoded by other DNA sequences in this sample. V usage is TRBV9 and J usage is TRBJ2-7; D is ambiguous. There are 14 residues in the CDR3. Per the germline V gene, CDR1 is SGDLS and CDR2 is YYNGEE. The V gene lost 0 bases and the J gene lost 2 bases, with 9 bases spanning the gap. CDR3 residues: CASSVDSGPYEQYF. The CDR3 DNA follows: TGTGCCAGCAGCGTAGACAGTGGACCCTACGAGCAGTACTTC.

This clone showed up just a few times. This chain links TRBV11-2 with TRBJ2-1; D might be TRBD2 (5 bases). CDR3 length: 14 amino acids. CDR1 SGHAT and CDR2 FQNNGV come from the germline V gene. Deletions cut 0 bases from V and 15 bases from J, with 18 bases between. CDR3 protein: CASSLDLLSGSPFF. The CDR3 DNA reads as TGTGCCAGCAGCTTAGATCTATTATCGGGAAGTCCGTTCTTC.

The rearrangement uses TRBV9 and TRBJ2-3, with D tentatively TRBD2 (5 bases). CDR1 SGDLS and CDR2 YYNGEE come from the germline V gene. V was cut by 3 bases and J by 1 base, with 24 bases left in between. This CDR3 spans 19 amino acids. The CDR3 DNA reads TGTGCCAGCAGCGCACAAGGGTCCTTGGGAGCCGGTCGCACAGATACGCAGTATTTT. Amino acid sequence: CASSAQGSLGAGRTDTQYF. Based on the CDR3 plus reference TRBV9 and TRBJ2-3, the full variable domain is DSGVTQTPKHLITATGQRVTLRCSPRSGDLSVYWYQQSLDQGLQFLIQYYNGEERAKGNILERFSAQQFPDLHSELNLSSLELGDSALYFCASSAQGSLGAGRTDTQYFGPGTRLTVL.

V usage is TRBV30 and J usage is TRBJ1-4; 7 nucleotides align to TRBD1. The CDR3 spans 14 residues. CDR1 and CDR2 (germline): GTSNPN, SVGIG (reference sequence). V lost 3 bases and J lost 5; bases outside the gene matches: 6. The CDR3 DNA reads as TGTGCCTGGAGCGGGGACAGCCTGAATGAAAAACTGTTTTTT. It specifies CAWSGDSLNEKLFF. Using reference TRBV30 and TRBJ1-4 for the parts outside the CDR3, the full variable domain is SQTIHQWPATLVQPVGSPLSLECTVEGTSNPNLYWYRQAAGRGLQLLFYSVGIGQISSEVPQNLSASRPQDRQFILSSKKLLLSDSGFYLCAWSGDSLNEKLFFGSGTQLSVL.

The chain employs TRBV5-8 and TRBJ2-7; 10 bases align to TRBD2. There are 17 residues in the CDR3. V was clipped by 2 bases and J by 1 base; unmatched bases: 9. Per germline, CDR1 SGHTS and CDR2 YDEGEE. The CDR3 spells CASSLVAGGRPSYEQYF. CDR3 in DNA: TGTGCCAGCAGCTTAGTAGCGGGAGGTAGACCTTCCTACGAGCAGTACTTC.

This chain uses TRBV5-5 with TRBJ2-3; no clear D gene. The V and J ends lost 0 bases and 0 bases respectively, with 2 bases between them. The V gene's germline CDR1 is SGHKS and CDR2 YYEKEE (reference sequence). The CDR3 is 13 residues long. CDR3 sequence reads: CASSLASTDTQYF. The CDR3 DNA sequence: TGTGCCAGCAGCTTGGCTAGCACAGATACGCAGTATTTT.

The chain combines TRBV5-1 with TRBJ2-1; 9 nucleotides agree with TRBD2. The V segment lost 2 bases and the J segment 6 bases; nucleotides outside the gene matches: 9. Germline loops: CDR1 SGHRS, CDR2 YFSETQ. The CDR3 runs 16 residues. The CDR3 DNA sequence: TGCGCCAGCAGCTTATATAGCGGGAGACTGGGCAATGAGCAGTTCTTC. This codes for CASSLYSGRLGNEQFF.

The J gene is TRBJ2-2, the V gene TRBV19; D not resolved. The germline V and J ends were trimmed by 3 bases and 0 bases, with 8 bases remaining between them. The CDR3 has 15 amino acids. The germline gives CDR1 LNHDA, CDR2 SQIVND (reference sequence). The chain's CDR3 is CASSMVPANTGELFF. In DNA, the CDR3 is TGTGCCAGTAGTATGGTTCCAGCGAACACCGGGGAGCTGTTTTTT.

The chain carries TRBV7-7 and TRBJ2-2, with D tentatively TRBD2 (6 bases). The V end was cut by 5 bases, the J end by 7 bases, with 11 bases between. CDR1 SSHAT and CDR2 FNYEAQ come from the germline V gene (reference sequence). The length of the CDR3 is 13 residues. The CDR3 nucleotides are TGTGCCAGCAGCCCACAGACTAGCGGGGAGCTGTTTTTT. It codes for CASSPQTSGELFF.

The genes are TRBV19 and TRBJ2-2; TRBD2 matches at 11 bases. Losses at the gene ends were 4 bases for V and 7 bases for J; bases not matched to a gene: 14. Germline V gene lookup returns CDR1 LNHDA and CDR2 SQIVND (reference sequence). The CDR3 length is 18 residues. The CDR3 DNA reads TGTGCCAGTAGTAAAGGGACAGGACCCACTAGCGGGAGCGGGGAGCTGTTTTTT. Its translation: CASSKGTGPTSGSGELFF. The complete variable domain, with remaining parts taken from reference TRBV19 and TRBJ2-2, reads DGGITQSPKYLFRKEGQNVTLSCEQNLNHDAMYWYRQDPGQGLRLIYYSQIVNDFQKGDIAEGYSVSREKKESFPLTVTSAQKNPTAFYLCASSKGTGPTSGSGELFFGEGSRLTVL.